This TCR beta chain originates from a study of T cells expressing NK-cell markers. Turning to the study itself: The TCR beta repertoires were obtained from sorted CD3+CD56+NKG2C+, CD3+CD56+NKG2C- and CD3+CD56-NKG2C+ T cells. Within the sequenced cohort of eight donors, seven exhibited HCMV seropositivity and one was seronegative.

Notes on the study in general: Also leading the CD3+CD56-NKG2C+ fraction in a handful of donors were these clonotypes.

On this clonotype: Its antigen is not known.

The authors made TCR beta cDNA libraries by 5'RACE template switching. This switching added a universal primer site and UMIs. TCRdb re-called the 5' RACE reads and gives one entry per CDR3 protein, without DNA. The table lists 550,000 or so distinct CDR3 sequences. Sequenced input: blood T cells: a sorted CD56 or NKG2C T cell subset, CD4+ or CD8+ T cells, or bulk PBMC T cells (not recorded which). The clonotype originates from a man younger than 30 in good health.

The CDR3: CASRGLLVETQYF. The chain combines TRBV10-2 with TRBJ2-5; the D gene TCRdb calls, TRBD2, cannot be checked with no DNA. Per germline, CDR1 WSHSY and CDR2 SAAADI. The CDR3 is 13 amino acids.